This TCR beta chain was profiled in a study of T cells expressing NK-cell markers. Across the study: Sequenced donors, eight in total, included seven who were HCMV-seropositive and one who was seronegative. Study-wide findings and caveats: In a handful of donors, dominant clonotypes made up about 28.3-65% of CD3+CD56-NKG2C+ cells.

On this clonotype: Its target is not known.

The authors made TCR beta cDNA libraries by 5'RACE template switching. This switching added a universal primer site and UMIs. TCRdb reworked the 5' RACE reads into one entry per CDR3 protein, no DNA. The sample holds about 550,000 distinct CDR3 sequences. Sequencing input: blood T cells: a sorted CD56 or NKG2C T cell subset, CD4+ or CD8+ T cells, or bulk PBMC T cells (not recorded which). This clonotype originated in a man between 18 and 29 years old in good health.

The CDR3 protein is CSASAGQPQHF. This chain joins TRBV20-1 and TRBJ1-5. The CDR3 runs to 11 residues. Germline V lookup: CDR1 DFQATT, CDR2 SNEGSKA (reference sequence).